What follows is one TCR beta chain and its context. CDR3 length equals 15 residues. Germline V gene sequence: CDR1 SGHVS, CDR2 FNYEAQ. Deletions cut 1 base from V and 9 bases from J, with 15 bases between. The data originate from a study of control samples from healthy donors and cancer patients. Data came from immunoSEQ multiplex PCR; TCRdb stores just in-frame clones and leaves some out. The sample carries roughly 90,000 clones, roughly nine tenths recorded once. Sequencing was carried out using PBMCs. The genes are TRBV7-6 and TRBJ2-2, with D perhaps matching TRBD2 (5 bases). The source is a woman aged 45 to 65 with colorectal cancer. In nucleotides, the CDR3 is TGTGCCAGCAGCTTAGACGGACGGGAAAGCAGGGAGCTGTTTTTT. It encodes CASSLDGRESRELFF.